This T cell receptor (beta chain) was documented in a study of blood T cell repertoires in COVID-19. In the original processing: Amplification of reference gene primers provided the estimated nucleated cell counts. Here immunoSEQ multiplex PCR was the method, and the copy in TCRdb shows in-frame clones only, minus some. V, J and clone size are those of that table, while D and trimming were read from the DNA. The data contain about 130,000 clones, over 75% of them singletons. Looked up from germline, CDR1 is LGHNT and CDR2 is FRNRAP. After removal of 3 bases from V and 10 bases from J, the junction contained 5 bases not matched to a gene. There are 13 residues in the CDR3.

The clonotype was recovered from an elderly woman with acute or convalescent COVID-19. The source material was peripheral blood. The chain joins TRBV12-5 to TRBJ2-1, with 8 bases that match TRBD1. CDR3: CASGFYGQGEQFF. The CDR3 region has the DNA TGTGCTAGTGGTTTTTATGGACAGGGAGAGCAGTTCTTC.